A single sample is the source of the 29 T cell receptor beta chains below, sequenced in a study of blood T cell repertoires in COVID-19. Sequenced by immunoSEQ multiplex PCR; TCRdb stores in-frame clones only, minus some. Here the sample spans more than 110,000 clones, approximately 80% being singletons. The sample was peripheral blood. Every receptor here comes from a human donor in a cohort sampled during active COVID-19.

The J gene is TRBJ2-3, the V gene TRBV19; tentative D call: TRBD1 (6 bases). Trimming removed 2 bases at V and 4 bases at J, with 7 bases between. CDR3 length: 13 amino acids. Germline-derived CDR1 and CDR2 are LNHDA and SQIVND (reference sequence). CDR3 region: CASSIQGPDTQYF. The CDR3 DNA reads TGTGCCAGTAGTATACAGGGGCCAGATACGCAGTATTTT.

This chain uses TRBV9 with TRBJ2-5, with a weak D call TRBD1 (6 bases). Germline V gives CDR1 SGDLS, CDR2 YYNGEE. V lost 0 bases to trimming and J lost 10 bases, with 16 bases between them. This CDR3 is built from 14 residues. CDR3 nucleotides: TGTGCCAGCAGCGTAGGACAGGAGCGTTCGGGCCAGTACTTC. This translates into CASSVGQERSGQYF. Using reference TRBV9 and TRBJ2-5 for the parts outside the CDR3, the full variable domain is DSGVTQTPKHLITATGQRVTLRCSPRSGDLSVYWYQQSLDQGLQFLIQYYNGEERAKGNILERFSAQQFPDLHSELNLSSLELGDSALYFCASSVGQERSGQYFGPGTRLLVL.

V gene TRBV3-1 (or the pseudogene TRBV3-2) combines with J gene TRBJ2-6, with unresolved D. V lost 1 base, J lost 2 bases, and 6 bases lay in between. CDR1 LGHDT and CDR2 YNNKEL come from the germline V gene (reference sequence). The CDR3 consists of 15 residues. The DNA of the CDR3 is TGTGCCAGCAGCCAAGGGCTCACTGGGGCCAACGTCCTGACTTTC. It translates to CASSQGLTGANVLTF.

This clone occurred a few times. The V and J genes are TRBV7-9 and TRBJ2-2; D gene ambiguous. In germline, CDR1 is SEHNR, CDR2 FQNEAQ (reference sequence). Between the trimmed V and J ends, which lost 3 bases and 3 bases, there was a span of 8 bases. The CDR3 is 14 residues long. CDR3 protein: CASSFAGYTGELFF. DNA for the CDR3: TGTGCCAGCAGCTTTGCAGGATACACCGGGGAGCTGTTTTTT.

This clone appeared once. V is TRBV10-3 and J is TRBJ1-1; the D is unclear. The ends were cut back, 4 bases at V and 4 bases at J, with 10 bases in the middle. Germline CDR1 reads ENHRY; CDR2 reads SYGVKD. The length of the CDR3 is 13 residues. In DNA, the CDR3 is TGTGCCATCAGTGGGGCCGTGGGCACTGAAGCTTTCTTT. Translation gives CAISGAVGTEAFF.

This clone was picked up one time. This chain connects TRBV6-5 to TRBJ2-3; no clear D gene. V was pared by 8 bases and J by 2 bases, with 5 bases between. The germline CDR1 and CDR2 sequences are MNHEY and SVGAGI. The CDR3 is made up of 11 amino acids. This CDR3 is CASELTDTQYF. Written as DNA, the CDR3 is TGTGCCAGCGAACTCACAGATACGCAGTATTTT.

This clone was detected only once. This chain links TRBV5-4 with TRBJ1-2; D is possibly TRBD1 (5 bases). The CDR3 spans 14 residues. The V gene lost 0 bases and the J gene lost 8 bases, with 14 bases spanning the gap. CDR1 SGHNT and CDR2 YYREEE come from the germline V gene (reference sequence). DNA of the CDR3: TGTGCCAGCAGCTTGGAGCAGGGTATCCGAGGCTACACCTTC. Its translation: CASSLEQGIRGYTF.

The chain links TRBV6-2 or TRBV6-3 to TRBJ2-1, with D possibly being TRBD2 (6 bases). Trimming removed 0 bases from V and 9 bases from J, with 18 bases in between. This CDR3 is built from 16 residues. The germline gives CDR1 MNHEY, CDR2 SVGEGT. The CDR3 reads CASSYSLGGVFGEQFF. CDR3 nucleotide sequence: TGTGCCAGCAGTTACTCGCTCGGGGGAGTATTTGGTGAGCAGTTCTTC.

The gene calls are TRBV6-5 and TRBJ1-5; 8 bases fit TRBD1. Germline CDR1 and CDR2: MNHEY and SVGAGI. The CDR3 has 15 amino acids. V was pared by 6 bases and J by 6 bases, with 10 bases of the junction left unmatched. CDR3 loop: CASRSRQGSGQPQHF. The DNA for the CDR3 is TGTGCCAGCAGGTCCCGACAGGGGTCGGGTCAGCCCCAGCATTTT.

The chain carries TRBV6-2 or TRBV6-3 and TRBJ2-2, with TRBD1 matching over 7 bases. CDR1 and CDR2 from the germline V gene are MNHEY and SVGEGT. The CDR3 is 14 amino acids. Trimming took 5 bases from V and 0 from J; bases not matched to a gene: 0. The DNA for the CDR3 is TGTGCCAGCAGTGGGACAGCGAACACCGGGGAGCTGTTTTTT. It codes for CASSGTANTGELFF.

The genes are TRBV28 and TRBJ1-2, with a tentative D call TRBD1 (5 bases). The germline gives CDR1 MDHEN, CDR2 SYDVKM. V was shortened by 6 bases and J by 8 bases, with 16 bases between the two germline ends. The CDR3 is 13 residues long. The CDR3, as DNA: TGTGCCAGCAGATCACAGGTAATCGGCGGCTACACCTTC. Amino acid sequence: CASRSQVIGGYTF.

This clone was counted a few times. The rearrangement links TRBV19 to TRBJ2-7; TRBD1 agrees at 8 bases. The CDR3 spans 13 residues. Trimming took 10 bases from V and 3 from J; bases not matched to a gene: 8. Germline V gene data show CDR1 as LNHDA and CDR2 as SQIVND (reference sequence). The CDR3 coding sequence is TGTGCCACCTTAGACAGGGGCGGCTACGAGCAGTACTTC. The encoded protein is CATLDRGGYEQYF.

This sequence joins TRBV9 and TRBJ2-5; D may be TRBD1 (5 bases). Trimming took 3 bases from V and 5 from J, leaving 20 bases between them. Germline lookup yields CDR1 SGDLS and CDR2 YYNGEE. This CDR3 is built from 16 residues. CDR3 protein: CASSEITQGSRETQYF. The CDR3 DNA is TGTGCCAGCAGCGAAATTACCCAGGGATCCCGGGAGACCCAGTACTTC.

This chain joins TRBV24-1 and TRBJ2-3; possible D gene TRBD1, 6 bases. This CDR3 is 15 amino acids long. V gave up 3 bases and J gave up 2 bases, with 11 bases separating them. The germline V gene has CDR1 KGHDR and CDR2 SFDVKD. Written as DNA, the CDR3 is TGTGCCACCAGTGATGTAGGACAGAACACAGATACGCAGTATTTT. Protein sequence: CATSDVGQNTDTQYF.

The chain has TRBV5-1 and TRBJ2-7; 11 nucleotides match TRBD2. The germline gives CDR1 SGHRS, CDR2 YFSETQ. V was pared by 4 bases and J by 1 base, with 10 bases of the junction left unmatched. This CDR3 comprises 17 residues. CDR3 protein: CASSLVPTSGGSYEQYF. The CDR3 nucleotides are TGCGCCAGCAGCCTGGTCCCTACTAGCGGGGGTTCCTACGAGCAGTACTTC.

The chain recombines TRBV30 with TRBJ1-4; perhaps TRBD1 as D (6 bases). CDR3 length equals 16 residues. Trimming took 0 bases from V and 0 from J, leaving 11 bases between them. Germline CDR1 GTSNPN, CDR2 SVGIG (reference sequence). Here the CDR3 reads CAWSVPGTPTNEKLFF. The CDR3 nucleotides are TGTGCCTGGAGTGTACCCGGGACACCAACTAATGAAAAACTGTTTTTT.

The chain employs TRBV4-1 and TRBJ2-2, with TRBD1 matching 7 bases. The germline V gene encodes CDR1 MGHRA and CDR2 YSYEKL. The CDR3 runs 17 residues. With V trimmed by 1 base and J by 5 bases, 10 bases remained unmatched. The CDR3 loop is CASSQVEGAAVTGELFF. CDR3 nucleotide sequence: TGCGCCAGCAGCCAAGTCGAGGGGGCCGCGGTAACCGGGGAGCTGTTTTTT.

V usage is TRBV3-1 (or the pseudogene TRBV3-2) and J usage is TRBJ2-5; possible D gene TRBD2, 5 bases. Germline V gene data show CDR1 as LGHDT and CDR2 as YNNKEL (reference sequence). V lost 3 bases and J 0 bases, leaving 8 bases between the germline ends. This CDR3 contains 14 residues. The CDR3 nucleotides read TGTGCCAGCAGCCATCAAGCGGACCAAGAGACCCAGTACTTC. This translates into CASSHQADQETQYF.

V usage is TRBV5-1 and J usage is TRBJ2-2; D may be TRBD2 (6 bases). Germline lookup yields CDR1 SGHRS and CDR2 YFSETQ. The CDR3 sequence is 19 residues long. Trimming pared 3 bases from V and 5 bases from J, leaving 26 bases between. The DNA of the CDR3 is TGCGCCAGCAGCTCCGGCCTAGGTTCGGGACCCCGGGGGACCGGGGAGCTGTTTTTT. Its protein product is CASSSGLGSGPRGTGELFF.

This clone was detected a few times. The rearrangement uses TRBV7-6 and TRBJ1-6; 9 bases map to TRBD1. V dropped 4 bases and J dropped 5; count of bases not matched to a gene: 3. Per germline, CDR1 SGHVS and CDR2 FNYEAQ. The CDR3 covers 15 residues. The CDR3 region has the DNA TGTGCCAGCAGCTCGAGACAGGGGGATAATTCACCCCTCCACTTT. Encoded protein: CASSSRQGDNSPLHF.

The chain links TRBV6-4 to TRBJ2-1; tentative D call: TRBD2 (5 bases). V was shortened by 5 bases and J by 4 bases, with 18 bases between the two germline ends. CDR1 is MRHNA and CDR2 is SNTAGT in the germline V gene. The CDR3 has 16 residues. CDR3 loop: CASSRTGVPPYNEQFF. DNA of the CDR3: TGTGCCAGCAGTCGGACCGGGGTACCTCCATACAATGAGCAGTTCTTC.

This chain connects TRBV7-2 to TRBJ1-2; 8 positions match TRBD1. CDR1 SGHTA and CDR2 FQGNSA come from the germline V gene. J was trimmed by 5 bases and V by 6 bases; bases with no gene match: 8. The length of the CDR3 is 14 residues. As DNA, the CDR3 is TGTGCCAGCAGTTTCGACAGGGGCGGTTATGGCTACACCTTC. Translation: CASSFDRGGYGYTF.

This rearrangement joins TRBV5-1 to TRBJ2-3; perhaps TRBD2 as D (6 bases). Germline CDR1 is SGHRS and CDR2 is YFSETQ. The CDR3 runs to 14 residues. The ends were cut back, 0 bases at V and 2 bases at J, with 7 bases in the middle. In DNA, the CDR3 is TGCGCCAGCAGCTTGGAGCGGGCCACAGATACGCAGTATTTT. Encoded protein: CASSLERATDTQYF.

On this clone itself: Other nucleotide sequences in the sample specify the same CDR3. The rearrangement links TRBV7-8 to TRBJ2-5; D is ambiguous. With 6 bases removed from V and 2 bases from J, the gap between germline ends came to 4 bases. The germline CDR1 and CDR2 sequences are SGHVS and FQNEAQ. This CDR3 comprises 11 residues. The CDR3 region is CASSSQETQYF. CDR3 DNA: TGTGCCAGCAGTTCTCAAGAGACCCAGTACTTC.

This clone was detected once. This sequence joins TRBV3-1 (or the pseudogene TRBV3-2) and TRBJ2-3; no clear D gene. The CDR3 consists of 13 residues. V lost 3 bases to trimming and J lost 11 bases, with 15 bases between them. CDR1 is LGHDT and CDR2 is YNNKEL in the germline V gene (reference sequence). CDR3 sequence (DNA): TGTGCCAGCAGCCATCGCCCCACAACCCAGCAGTATTTT. Amino acid sequence: CASSHRPTTQQYF.

This clone was picked up a small number of times. The same CDR3 also results from other DNA sequences found in this sample. The chain combines TRBV18 with TRBJ1-2; TRBD1 is a possible D gene (5 bases). CDR3 length: 14 amino acids. Trimming took off 2 bases at V and 0 bases at J, with 7 bases between the two ends. Per germline, CDR1 KGHSH and CDR2 LQKENI. CDR3 DNA sequence: TGTGCCAGCTCACCAGACAGAGCTAACTATGGCTACACCTTC. Its protein product is CASSPDRANYGYTF.

The chain couples TRBV6-2 or TRBV6-3 to TRBJ2-1, with a weak D call TRBD2 (7 bases). Germline V gene data show CDR1 as MNHEY and CDR2 as SVGEGT. The CDR3 loop spans 18 amino acids. Deletions cut 6 bases from V and 9 bases from J, with 30 bases between. In nucleotides, the CDR3 is TGTGCCAGCAGCCTCAATAACAGGGCGACTAGCCGCAGGGGTGAGCAGTTCTTC. It specifies CASSLNNRATSRRGEQFF.

The V and J genes are TRBV3-1 (or the pseudogene TRBV3-2) and TRBJ2-2; D may be TRBD1 (7 bases). The CDR3 spans 16 residues. Trimming pared 6 bases from V and 4 bases from J, leaving 18 bases between. Germline V lookup: CDR1 LGHDT, CDR2 YNNKEL (reference sequence). CDR3 sequence (DNA): TGTGCCAGCAGGCTCACGACAGGGACTGGCACCGGGGAGCTGTTTTTT. It is translated as CASRLTTGTGTGELFF.

This chain links TRBV6-5 with TRBJ2-1, with 9 bases identical to TRBD2. The germline gives CDR1 MNHEY, CDR2 SVGAGI. The CDR3 consists of 13 residues. J lost 3 bases, V lost 6 bases, and 0 bases had no gene match. In DNA form, the CDR3 reads TGTGCCAGCAGAGCGGGGGGCTACAATGAGCAGTTCTTC. The encoded protein is CASRAGGYNEQFF.